The T cell receptor (beta chain) described here comes from a study of Ad26.COV2.S vaccination and SARS-CoV-2 variants. Study information: The COV1001 Ad26.COV2.S trial arm included the donor.

The V end was cut by 4 bases, the J end by 0 bases, with 15 bases between. This CDR3 is 16 amino acids long. The germline V gene encodes CDR1 LGHDT and CDR2 YNNKEL (reference sequence). This clone was detected only a few times. Treatment meaning: over 15 received Ad26.COV2.S at low or high dose, single or two shots; 5 received placebo; per-sample allocation not given. The samples were gathered on day 63 after the first injection of vaccine or placebo. Profiling relied on immunoSEQ multiplex PCR, and the TCRdb table lists in-frame clones only, not all of them. The sample shows 380,000 or so clones, 83% of them seen only once.

The clonotype originates from a person between 18 and 59 years old who received the Ad26.COV2.S COVID-19 vaccine or a placebo. The chain couples TRBV3-1 (or the pseudogene TRBV3-2) to TRBJ1-2; D remains ambiguous. Sequencing used peripheral blood, obtained in a trial of Ad26.COV2.S vaccine versus placebo. CDR3 in amino acids: CASSLYAGESNYGYTF. Written as DNA, the CDR3 is TGTGCCAGCAGCCTCTACGCCGGGGAGTCTAACTATGGCTACACCTTC.